Following are 19 T cell receptor beta chains from one sample sequenced in a study of identical twins. TCRdb processed the 5' RACE reads anew with MiXCR; each CDR3 protein has one entry. This table has about 690,000 distinct CDR3 sequences, approximately 6.1% appearing once. The specimen was naive T cells sorted from blood. The receptors shown here come from a man aged 18 to 30 in good health.

This chain joins TRBV5-1 and TRBJ2-1; 10 bases map to TRBD2. Germline-derived CDR1 and CDR2 are SGHRS and YFSETQ. Trimming removed 0 bases from V and 4 bases from J; junction bases left unmatched: 4. This CDR3 comprises 16 residues. The CDR3 loop reads CASSLASGRVYNEQFF. DNA of the CDR3: TGCGCCAGCAGCTTGGCGAGCGGGAGGGTTTACAATGAGCAGTTCTTC.

This clonotype was detected many times. J is TRBJ2-7 and V is TRBV6-1; 9 positions agree with TRBD2. This CDR3 contains 16 residues. Trimming removed 7 bases from V and 5 bases from J; junction bases left unmatched: 15. Germline V lookup: CDR1 MNHNS, CDR2 SASEGT. This CDR3 is CASNPYSGREVDEQYV. CDR3 nucleotides: TGTGCCAGCAATCCGTATAGCGGGAGAGAAGTCGACGAGCAGTACGTC.

The chain recombines TRBV6-1 with TRBJ2-1; D not resolved. Germline assignment: CDR1 MNHNS and CDR2 SASEGT. The CDR3 sequence is 14 residues long. V was trimmed by 1 base and J by 6 bases, leaving 10 bases between them. CDR3 region: CASSEGVWVNEQFF. In nucleotides, the CDR3 is TGTGCCAGCAGTGAAGGGGTGTGGGTCAATGAGCAGTTCTTC.

V gene TRBV12-3 or TRBV12-4 combines with J gene TRBJ1-1; 7 bases are a match to TRBD1. CDR3 size: 18 residues. V was pared by 0 bases and J by 0 bases, with 10 bases of the junction left unmatched. CDR3 in amino acids: CASSLATGTAPLNTEAFF. For the CDR3, the DNA is TGTGCCAGCAGTTTAGCCACCGGGACAGCCCCACTGAACACTGAAGCTTTCTTT.

This clonotype was detected only a few times. The chain employs TRBV25-1 and TRBJ2-5; D is uncertain. V lost 4 bases to trimming and J lost 0 bases, with 6 bases between them. The CDR3 loop spans 13 amino acids. Germline CDR1 and CDR2: MGHDK and SYGVNS. The CDR3 is CASSVADQETQYF. The CDR3 DNA is TGTGCCAGCAGTGTGGCGGACCAAGAGACCCAGTACTTC.

The chain is built from TRBV29-1 and TRBJ2-5; 10 nucleotides agree with TRBD1. V lost 6 bases to trimming and J lost 5 bases; unmatched junction nucleotides: 6. The CDR3 length is 13 residues. Per germline, CDR1 SQVTM and CDR2 ANQGSEA. CDR3 in amino acids: CSVHRTGGETQYF. The DNA of the CDR3 is TGCAGCGTCCATAGGACAGGGGGGGAGACCCAGTACTTC.

The chain couples TRBV11-2 to TRBJ2-5, with TRBD2 matching 12 bases. The germline V gene encodes CDR1 SGHAT and CDR2 FQNNGV. The CDR3 is 16 residues long. J was trimmed by 0 bases and V by 5 bases; bases with no gene match: 4. The CDR3 DNA reads as TGTGCCAGCAGCCCTTGGACTAGCGGGAACCAAGAGACCCAGTACTTC. It yields the protein CASSPWTSGNQETQYF.

Points on this clonotype: A much larger clonotype is one base distant, so this may be a read error. This chain links TRBV20-1 with TRBJ2-3, with 10 bases matching TRBD2. CDR1 and CDR2 from the germline V gene are DFQATT and SNEGSKA (reference sequence). The CDR3 length is 14 residues. The CDR3 coding sequence is TGCAGTGCCGCCACTAGCGGGAAAGGGGATACGCAGTGTTTT. This encodes CSAATSGKGDTQCF.

This clonotype has more than one count but fewer than ten. The chain employs TRBV25-1 and TRBJ1-4, with 8 bases matching TRBD1. Germline loops: CDR1 MGHDK, CDR2 SYGVNS. This CDR3 comprises 15 residues. Trimming took 5 bases from V and 7 from J; bases not matched to a gene: 9. The CDR3 region is CASSPQGGRSEKLFF. The CDR3, as DNA: TGTGCCAGCAGTCCACAGGGGGGAAGGAGTGAAAAACTGTTTTTT.

In its sample, this clonotype was seen many times. The rearrangement joins TRBV6-1 to TRBJ2-7, with TRBD1 as a possible D gene (7 bases). V was clipped by 5 bases and J by 4 bases, with 15 bases between them. Germline V gene sequence: CDR1 MNHNS, CDR2 SASEGT. The CDR3 runs 14 residues. The CDR3 here is CASSRSGGGYEQYV. DNA for the CDR3: TGTGCCAGCAGTCGTTCAGGGGGAGGATACGAGCAGTACGTC.

This clonotype has a count of ten or more. Here the CDR3 reads CASSWGKREGLPDTQYF. DNA of the CDR3: TGTGCCAGCAGTTGGGGGAAGCGGGAGGGACTACCAGATACGCAGTATTTT. The chain recombines TRBV27 with TRBJ2-3, with TRBD2 identical over 10 bases. This CDR3 contains 17 residues. The germline V gene has CDR1 MNHEY and CDR2 SMNVEV (reference sequence). Trimming cost V 4 bases and J 4 bases; bases outside gene matches: 11.

This clonotype has more than one count but fewer than ten. V gene TRBV4-1 combines with J gene TRBJ1-2, with a possible D match to TRBD1 (5 bases). CDR1 is MGHRA, CDR2 YSYEKL, per germline. The CDR3 consists of 15 residues. V was shortened by 4 bases and J by 4 bases, with 16 bases between the two germline ends. This CDR3 is CASSPIYGARYGYTF. The CDR3 DNA is TGCGCCAGCAGCCCAATATATGGGGCGCGCTATGGCTACACCTTC.

This clonotype has just a few counts. This chain connects TRBV27 to TRBJ2-2, with D tentatively TRBD2 (5 bases). Germline assignment: CDR1 MNHEY and CDR2 SMNVEV (reference sequence). The V end was cut by 4 bases, the J end by 5 bases, with 11 bases between. The CDR3 sequence is 14 residues long. The CDR3 DNA is TGTGCCAGCAGTTCTCCTAGCAGGACCGGGGAGCTGTTTTTT. This encodes CASSSPSRTGELFF.

This clonotype was seen at least ten times. V usage is TRBV12-3 or TRBV12-4 and J usage is TRBJ2-3; tentatively, D is TRBD1 or TRBD2 (6 bases each). V was shortened by 3 bases and J by 6 bases, with 13 bases between the two germline ends. The CDR3 is 14 residues long. CDR3 DNA sequence: TGTGCCAGCAGTTTTACCACAGGGAGGGATACGCAGTATTTT. It is translated as CASSFTTGRDTQYF.

This clonotype was recorded at least ten times. This chain connects TRBV12-3 or TRBV12-4 to TRBJ2-7; 9 bases align to TRBD2. The CDR3 length is 13 residues. After removal of 6 bases from V and 6 bases from J, the junction contained 6 bases not matched to a gene. The CDR3 is CASRIAGVREQYF. The CDR3 region has the DNA TGTGCCAGCAGAATAGCGGGAGTCCGCGAGCAGTACTTC.

The CDR3 sequence is CASSAQPGSGANVLTF. CDR3 DNA: TGTGCCAGCAGCGCACAACCCGGTTCCGGGGCCAACGTCCTGACTTTC. V is TRBV3-1 and J is TRBJ2-6, with no clear D. The ends were cut back, 5 bases at V and 4 bases at J, with 15 bases in the middle. The CDR3 length is 16 residues. Looked up from germline, CDR1 is LGHDT and CDR2 is YNNKEL (reference sequence).

This clonotype has ten or more counts. DNA of the CDR3: TGTGCCAGCAGCACTCCGACAGGGGTGGCTTTCTTT. Translating gives CASSTPTGVAFF. The chain carries TRBV7-9 and TRBJ1-1; 8 nucleotides agree with TRBD1. V trimming: 5 bases; J trimming: 11 bases; junction bases outside the gene matches: 7. This CDR3 region has 12 residues. CDR1 is SEHNR and CDR2 is FQNEAQ in the germline V gene (reference sequence).

In its sample, this clonotype was seen many times. The chain has TRBV12-3 or TRBV12-4 and TRBJ2-1; TRBD1 matches 7 bases. V lost 5 bases, J lost 0 bases, and 7 bases stayed unmatched. This CDR3 has 16 residues. The CDR3 spells CASSPLGQSSYNEQFF. The CDR3 DNA sequence: TGTGCCAGCAGTCCCCTGGGACAGAGCTCCTACAATGAGCAGTTCTTC.

This clonotype was found many times. The gene calls are TRBV6-1 and TRBJ2-1, with 7 nucleotides matching TRBD2. From germline, CDR1 is MNHNS and CDR2 SASEGT. The CDR3 length is 15 residues. With 6 bases clipped from V and 9 bases from J, the junction kept 14 bases outside the gene matches. Written as DNA, the CDR3 is TGTGCCAGCAGCCCCGAAAGTGCGGGAGAGGGTGAGCAGTTCTTC. This sequence encodes CASSPESAGEGEQFF.